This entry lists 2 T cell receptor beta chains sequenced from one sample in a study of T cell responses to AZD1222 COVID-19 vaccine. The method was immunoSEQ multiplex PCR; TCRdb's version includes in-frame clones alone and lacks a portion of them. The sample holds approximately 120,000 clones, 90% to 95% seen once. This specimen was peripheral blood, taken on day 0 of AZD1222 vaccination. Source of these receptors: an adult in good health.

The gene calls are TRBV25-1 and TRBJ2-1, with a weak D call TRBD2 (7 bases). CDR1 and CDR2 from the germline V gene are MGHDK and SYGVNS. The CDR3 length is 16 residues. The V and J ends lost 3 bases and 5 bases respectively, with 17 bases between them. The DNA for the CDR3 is TGTGCCAGCAGTGATGGCTCGGGGGGCCTAGACAATGAGCAGTTCTTC. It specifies CASSDGSGGLDNEQFF.

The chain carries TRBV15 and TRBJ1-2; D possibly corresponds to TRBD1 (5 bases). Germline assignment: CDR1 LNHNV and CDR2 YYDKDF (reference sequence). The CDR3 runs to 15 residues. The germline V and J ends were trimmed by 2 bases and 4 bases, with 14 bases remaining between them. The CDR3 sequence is CATSRPSGFFYGYTF. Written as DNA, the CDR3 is TGTGCCACCAGCAGACCCTCAGGGTTCTTCTATGGCTACACCTTC.